This T cell receptor (beta chain) was sequenced during a study of shared clonotypes between healthy human individuals. As for this clone: At the DNA level, this CDR3 is encoded by other sequences in the same sample as well.

Negatively enriched CD4+ T cells were divided by CD45RA into naive and memory. The germline V gene encodes CDR1 KGHSH and CDR2 LQKENI. With 3 bases removed from V and 4 bases from J, the gap between germline ends came to 10 bases. The CDR3 consists of 14 residues. Profiled with immunoSEQ multiplex PCR; TCRdb holds only in-frame clones, not every one. In the table there are roughly 1,500,000 clones, roughly 98.5% of which are singletons. Sequenced material: naive CD4+ T cells sorted from blood. Noted subset: CD45RA+ positively selected. This chain uses TRBV18 with TRBJ1-5; a possible D gene is TRBD1 (6 bases). This TCR came from a young man in good health. The CDR3 nucleotides are TGTGCCAGCTCACCGGGGACAATGAATCAGCCCCAGCATTTT. This gives the protein CASSPGTMNQPQHF.